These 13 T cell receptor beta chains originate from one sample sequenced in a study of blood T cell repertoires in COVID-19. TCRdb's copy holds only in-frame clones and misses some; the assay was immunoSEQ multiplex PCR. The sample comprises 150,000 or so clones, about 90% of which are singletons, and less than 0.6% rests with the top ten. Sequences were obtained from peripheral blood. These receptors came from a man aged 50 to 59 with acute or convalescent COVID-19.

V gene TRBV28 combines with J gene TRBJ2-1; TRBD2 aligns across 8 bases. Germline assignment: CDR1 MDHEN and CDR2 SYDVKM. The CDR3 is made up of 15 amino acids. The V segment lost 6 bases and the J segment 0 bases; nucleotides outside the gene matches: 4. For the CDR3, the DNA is TGTGCCAGCAGCCTTAGCGGGGACTCCTACAATGAGCAGTTCTTC. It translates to CASSLSGDSYNEQFF.

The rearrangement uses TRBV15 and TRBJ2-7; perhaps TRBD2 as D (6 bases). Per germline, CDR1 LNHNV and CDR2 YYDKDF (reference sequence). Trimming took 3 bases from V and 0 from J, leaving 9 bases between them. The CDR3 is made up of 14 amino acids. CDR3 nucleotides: TGTGCCACCAGCAGGGGGGGTAACTCCTACGAGCAGTACTTC. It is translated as CATSRGGNSYEQYF.

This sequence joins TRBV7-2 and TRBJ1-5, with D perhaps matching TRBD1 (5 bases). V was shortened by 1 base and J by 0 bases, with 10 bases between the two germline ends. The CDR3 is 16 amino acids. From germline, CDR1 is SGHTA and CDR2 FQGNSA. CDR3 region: CASSLVGGYSNQPQHF. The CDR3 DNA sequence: TGTGCCAGCAGCTTAGTGGGGGGGTATAGCAATCAGCCCCAGCATTTT.

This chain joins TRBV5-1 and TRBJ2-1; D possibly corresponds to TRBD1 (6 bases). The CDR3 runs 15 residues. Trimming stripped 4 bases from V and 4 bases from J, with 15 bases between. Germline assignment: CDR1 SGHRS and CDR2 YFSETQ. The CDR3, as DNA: TGCGCCAGCAGCCCAGGACAAGGGGGATACAATGAGCAGTTCTTC. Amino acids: CASSPGQGGYNEQFF.

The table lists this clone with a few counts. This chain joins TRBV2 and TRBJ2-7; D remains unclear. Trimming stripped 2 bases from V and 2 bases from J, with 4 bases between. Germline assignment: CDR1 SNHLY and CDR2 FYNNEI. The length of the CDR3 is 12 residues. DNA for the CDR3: TGTGCCAGCAGTGAATCCACCTACGAGCAGTACGTC. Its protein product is CASSESTYEQYV.

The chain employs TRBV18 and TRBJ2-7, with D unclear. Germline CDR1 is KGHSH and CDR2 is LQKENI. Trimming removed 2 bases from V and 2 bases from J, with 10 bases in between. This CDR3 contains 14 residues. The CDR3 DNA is TGTGCCAGCTCACCAGGCGACACCCCCTACGAGCAGTACGTC. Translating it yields CASSPGDTPYEQYV.

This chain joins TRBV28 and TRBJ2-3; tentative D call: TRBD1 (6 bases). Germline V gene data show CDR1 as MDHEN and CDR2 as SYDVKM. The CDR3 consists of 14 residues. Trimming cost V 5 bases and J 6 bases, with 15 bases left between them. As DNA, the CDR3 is TGTGCCAGCAGTGGGGACACCCCGCGGGATACGCAGTATTTT. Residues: CASSGDTPRDTQYF.

In DNA, the CDR3 is TGTGCCAGCAACCCGACAGTGAACACTGAAGCTTTCTTT. Translated, it gives CASNPTVNTEAFF. The gene calls are TRBV6-6 and TRBJ1-1; perhaps TRBD1 as D (5 bases). With 7 bases removed from V and 0 bases from J, the gap between germline ends came to 9 bases. CDR3 length equals 13 residues. Germline loops: CDR1 MNHNY, CDR2 SVGAGI (reference sequence).

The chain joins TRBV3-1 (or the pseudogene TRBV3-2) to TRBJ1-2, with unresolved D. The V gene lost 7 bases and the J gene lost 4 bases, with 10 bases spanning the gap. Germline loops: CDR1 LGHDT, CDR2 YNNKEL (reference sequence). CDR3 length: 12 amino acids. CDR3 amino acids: CASNNRGYGYTF. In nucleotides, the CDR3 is TGTGCCAGCAACAACCGGGGCTATGGCTACACCTTC.

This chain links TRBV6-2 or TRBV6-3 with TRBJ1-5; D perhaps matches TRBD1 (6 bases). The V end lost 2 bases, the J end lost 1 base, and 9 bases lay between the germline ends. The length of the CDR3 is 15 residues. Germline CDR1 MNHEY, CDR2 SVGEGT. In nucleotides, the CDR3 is TGTGCCAGCAGTTACGGCGGACAGAGCAATCAGCCCCAGCATTTT. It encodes CASSYGGQSNQPQHF.

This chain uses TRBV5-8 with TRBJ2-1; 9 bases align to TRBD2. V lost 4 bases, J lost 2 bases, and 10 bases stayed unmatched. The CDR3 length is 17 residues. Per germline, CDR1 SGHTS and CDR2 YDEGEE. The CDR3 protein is CASSKGTSLSAYNEQFF. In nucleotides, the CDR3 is TGTGCCAGCAGCAAGGGGACTAGCCTATCGGCCTACAATGAGCAGTTCTTC.

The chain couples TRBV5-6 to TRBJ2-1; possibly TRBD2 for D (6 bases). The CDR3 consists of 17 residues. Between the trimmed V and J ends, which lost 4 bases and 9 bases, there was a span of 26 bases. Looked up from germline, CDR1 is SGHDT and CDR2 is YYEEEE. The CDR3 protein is CASSPRSGVSFLGEQFF. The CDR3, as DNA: TGTGCCAGCAGCCCTAGGTCGGGGGTATCCTTTTTAGGTGAGCAGTTCTTC. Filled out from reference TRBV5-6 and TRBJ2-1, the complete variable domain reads DAGVTQSPTHLIKTRGQQVTLRCSPKSGHDTVSWYQQALGQGPQFIFQYYEEEERQRGNFPDRFSGHQFPNYSSELNVNALLLGDSALYLCASSPRSGVSFLGEQFFGPGTRLTVL.

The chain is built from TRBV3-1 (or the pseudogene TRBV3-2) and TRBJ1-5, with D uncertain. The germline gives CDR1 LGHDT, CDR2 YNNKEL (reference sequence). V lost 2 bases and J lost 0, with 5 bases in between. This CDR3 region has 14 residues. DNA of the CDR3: TGTGCCAGCAGCCAACGGGGTAGCAATCAGCCCCAGCATTTT. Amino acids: CASSQRGSNQPQHF.